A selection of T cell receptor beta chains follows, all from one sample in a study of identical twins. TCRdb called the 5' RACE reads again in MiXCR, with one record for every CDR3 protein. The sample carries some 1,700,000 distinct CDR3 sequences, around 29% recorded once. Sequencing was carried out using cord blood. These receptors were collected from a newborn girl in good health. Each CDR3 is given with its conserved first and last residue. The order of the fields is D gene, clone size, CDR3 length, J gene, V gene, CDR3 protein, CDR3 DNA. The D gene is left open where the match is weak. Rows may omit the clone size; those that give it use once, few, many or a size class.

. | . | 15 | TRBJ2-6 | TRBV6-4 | CAGNRRGDGANVLTF | TGTGCCGGCAATCGCAGGGGAGATGGGGCCAACGTCCTGACTTTC
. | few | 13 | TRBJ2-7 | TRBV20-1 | CSALELARREQYF | TGCAGTGCGTTGGAGCTAGCGAGGCGCGAGCAGTACTTC
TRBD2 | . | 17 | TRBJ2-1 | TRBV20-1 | CSAGSPILAGGFNEQFF | TGCAGTGCTGGCAGCCCAATACTAGCGGGGGGGTTCAATGAGCAGTTCTTC
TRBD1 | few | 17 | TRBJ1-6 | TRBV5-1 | CASRPIDRGIDNSPLHF | TGCGCCAGCAGACCTATCGACAGGGGGATTGATAATTCACCCCTCCACTTT
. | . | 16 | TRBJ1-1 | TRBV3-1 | CASSPTGTRQNTEACF | TGTGCCAGCAGCCCGACCGGGACACGACAGAACACTGAAGCTTGCTTT
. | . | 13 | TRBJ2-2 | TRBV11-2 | CASRDLKSGERFF | TGTGCCAGCAGGGACCTAAAGTCCGGGGAGCGGTTTTTT
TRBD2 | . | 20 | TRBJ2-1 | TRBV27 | CASSPRLAGFQRGSYNEQFF | TGTGCCAGCAGTCCCCGACTAGCGGGTTTTCAGCGGGGCTCCTACAATGAGCAGTTCTTC
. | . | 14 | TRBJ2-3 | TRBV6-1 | CASSEREFGDTQYF | TGTGCCAGCAGTGAAAGGGAGTTCGGGGATACGCAGTATTTT
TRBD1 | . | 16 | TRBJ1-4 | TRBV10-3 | CAISSGQGASGEKLFF | TGTGCCATCAGTTCGGGACAGGGGGCATCAGGTGAAAAACTGTTTTTT
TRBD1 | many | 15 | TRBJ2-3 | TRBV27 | CASSRGQGATDTQYF | TGTGCCAGCAGCCGTGGGCAGGGGGCAACAGATACGCAGTATTTT
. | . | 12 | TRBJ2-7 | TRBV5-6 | CASSLGRLEQYF | TGTGCCAGCAGCTTGGGACGCCTCGAGCAGTACTTC
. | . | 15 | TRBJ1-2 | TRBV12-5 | CASGLSTRGILGYTF | TGTGCTAGTGGTTTGTCCACCCGAGGGATTCTTGGCTACACCTTC
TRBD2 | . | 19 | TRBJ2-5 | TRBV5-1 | CASSLLGTSAPALQETQYF | TGCGCCAGCAGCTTGCTCGGGACTAGCGCCCCAGCCCTCCAAGAGACCCAGTACTTC
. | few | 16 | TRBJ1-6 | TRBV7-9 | CASSPARSSYNSPLHF | TGTGCCAGCAGCCCAGCTAGGAGCTCCTATAATTCACCCCTCCACTTT
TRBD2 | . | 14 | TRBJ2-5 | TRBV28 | CASRAGTSDNEQYF | TGTGCCAGCAGAGCCGGGACTAGTGACAATGAGCAGTACTTC
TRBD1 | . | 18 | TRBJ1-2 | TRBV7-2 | CASSLVPGQGISNYGYTF | TGTGCCAGCAGCTTAGTCCCGGGACAGGGGATTTCTAACTATGGCTACACCTTC
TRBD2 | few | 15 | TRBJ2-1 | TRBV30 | CAWSSGGLAGNEQFF | TGTGCCTGGAGTTCGGGGGGACTAGCGGGGAATGAGCAGTTCTTC
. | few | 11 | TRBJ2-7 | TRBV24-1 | CATSGGDEQYF | TGTGCCACCAGTGGTGGAGACGAGCAGTACTTC
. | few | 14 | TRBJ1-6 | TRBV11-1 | CASSPWGFDSPLHF | TGTGCCAGCAGCCCGTGGGGATTCGATTCACCCCTCCACTTT
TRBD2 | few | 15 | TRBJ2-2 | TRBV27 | CASSRGGVNTGELFF | TGTGCCAGCAGTCGGGGGGGCGTGAACACCGGGGAGCTGTTTTTT
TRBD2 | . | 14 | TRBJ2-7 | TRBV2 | CASSWREGTYEQYF | TGTGCCAGCAGTTGGAGGGAGGGAACCTACGAGCAGTACTTC
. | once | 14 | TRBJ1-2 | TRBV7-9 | CASSTTGPTYDYTF | TGTGCCAGCAGCACTACGGGACCGACCTATGACTACACCTTC
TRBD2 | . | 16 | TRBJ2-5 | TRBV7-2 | CASSLGGTSEYNEQYF | TGTGCCAGCAGCTTAGGGGGGACTAGCGAGTACAATGAGCAGTACTTC
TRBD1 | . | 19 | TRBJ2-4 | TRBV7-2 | CASSSILGTGFPAKNIQYF | TGTGCCAGCAGCTCGATCCTCGGGACAGGGTTTCCAGCCAAAAACATTCAGTACTTC
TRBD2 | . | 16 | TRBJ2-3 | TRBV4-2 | CASSQEGLAGENTQYF | TGTGCCAGCAGCCAAGAGGGACTAGCGGGAGAAAATACGCAGTATTTT
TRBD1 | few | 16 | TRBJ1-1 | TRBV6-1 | CASNRDRVMRNTEAFF | TGTGCCAGCAACCGGGACAGGGTCATGAGGAACACTGAAGCTTTCTTT
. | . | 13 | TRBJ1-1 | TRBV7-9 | CASSLDPRTEAFF | TGTGCCAGCAGCTTAGACCCGAGGACTGAAGCTTTCTTT
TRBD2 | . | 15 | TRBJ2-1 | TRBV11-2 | CASSSLAGFYNEQFF | TGTGCCAGCAGCTCCTTAGCGGGATTCTACAATGAGCAGTTCTTC